This T cell receptor (beta chain) appears in the sequencing data of a study of shared clonotypes between healthy human individuals. Whole-study results and caveats: The generation probabilities recorded for non-shared clonotypes fell below those of clonotypes shared by all four donors. In having few donors, the study represented limited genetic and exposure-history diversity.

Notes on this clone: Antigen specificity is unknown.

This CDR3 has 15 amino acids. The germline V gene has CDR1 SGHTA and CDR2 FQGNSA. Trimming pared 5 bases from V and 9 bases from J, leaving 20 bases between. Donors had no recently reported acute infections or vaccinations and were HIV-negative. Authors' data handling: ImmunoSEQ output held junction-only sequences without quality scores, so filtering differed. Profiled with immunoSEQ multiplex PCR; TCRdb holds only in-frame clones, not every one. The V and J calls and clone size are taken from that table; D and trimming were inferred from the DNA. The sample carries about 2 million clones, roughly 94% recorded once.

This clonotype was sampled from a man between 18 and 35 years old in good health. The chain combines TRBV7-2 with TRBJ2-1; possibly TRBD2 for D (9 bases). The sample comprised naive CD4+ T cells sorted from blood. This sample's subset: CD45RA+ positively selected. CDR3: CASSPRGLAGSEQFF. CDR3 bases: TGTGCCAGCAGCCCCAGGGGGCTAGCGGGAAGTGAGCAGTTCTTC.